This TCR beta chain was documented in a study of CD8 T cells in Susac syndrome. Overall study findings and caveats: TEMRA cells and active patients showed peak Susac CD8+ clonal expansion.

J gave up 5 bases and V 5 bases, and 4 bases lay outside the gene matches. The CDR3 extends over 13 amino acids. The germline CDR1 and CDR2 sequences are MDHEN and SYDVKM. TEMRA cells were enriched by FACS, and CD4+ and CD8+ T cells were negatively isolated. This clonotype was counted a few times. What it binds is unknown. RNA, at roughly 0.45 to 1 ug, was reverse transcribed with random hexamers. Amplification of TCR beta CDR3 used immunoSEQ multiplex PCR across 54 Vbeta and 13 Jbeta. TCRdb fed the immunoSEQ multiplex PCR reads into MiXCR, producing one record per CDR3 protein. This table has approximately 190,000 distinct CDR3 sequences, just under 95% appearing once.

The chain employs TRBV28 and TRBJ2-7; 9 bases map to TRBD2. Sequenced input: CD8+ T cells from PBMCs. The receptor was isolated from a human donor with Susac syndrome. The CDR3 region has the DNA TGTGCCAGCAGTCATAGCGGGAGTCACGAGCAGTACTTC. Amino acid sequence: CASSHSGSHEQYF.